These T cell receptor beta chains were read from a single sample in a study of blood T cell repertoires in COVID-19. Method: immunoSEQ multiplex PCR; TCRdb's copy keeps in-frame clones and lacks some. The data show approximately 150,000 clones, roughly 84% seen once. Sequenced sample: PBMCs or T cells enriched from blood (not recorded which). Every receptor here comes from a man between 45 and 60 years old in a cohort exposed to, infected with or recovered from COVID-19 (not recorded which). Each CDR3 is given with its conserved first and last residue. The D gene is left open where the match is weak. The size entry is marked missing in some rows and otherwise reads once, few, many or a size class.

size	D	J	V	CDR3	DNA
.	TRBD1	TRBJ1-2	TRBV11-2	CASSLADRAGYGYTF	TGTGCCAGCAGCTTAGCGGACAGGGCGGGGTATGGCTACACCTTC
.	TRBD2	TRBJ2-7	TRBV9	CASSVEPSGSRSYEQYF	TGTGCCAGCAGCGTAGAGCCTAGCGGGAGCCGTTCCTACGAGCAGTACTTC
.	.	TRBJ1-6	TRBV14	CASSPRGSYNSPLHF	TGTGCCAGCAGCCCGCGGGGGTCCTATAATTCACCCCTCCACTTT
.	TRBD2	TRBJ2-3	TRBV7-3	CASSLPSGRGTDTQYF	TGTGCCAGCAGCTTACCTAGCGGGAGGGGGACAGATACGCAGTATTTT
.	TRBD1	TRBJ1-1	TRBV6-1	CASSGGRRGPRSTEAFF	TGTGCCAGCAGTGGAGGGAGGAGGGGGCCGCGTAGCACTGAAGCTTTCTTT
.	.	TRBJ1-2	TRBV12-3/TRBV12-4	CASTYGGNYGYTF	TGTGCCAGCACCTACGGCGGAAACTATGGCTACACCTTC
.	.	TRBJ2-6	TRBV4-1	CASSPQASEGSGANVLTF	TGCGCCAGCAGCCCTCAAGCCTCGGAGGGCTCTGGGGCCAACGTCCTGACTTTC
.	.	TRBJ2-1	TRBV3-1/TRBV3-2	CASSLGLLQQFF	TGTGCCAGCAGCCTCGGACTGCTTCAGCAGTTCTTC
.	.	TRBJ1-2	TRBV3-1/TRBV3-2	CASSLPGQRTPYTF	TGTGCCAGCAGCCTACCCGGGCAGCGGACTCCCTACACCTTC
.	.	TRBJ1-1	TRBV10-2	CASSEHPRTEAFF	TGCGCCAGCAGTGAGCACCCACGGACTGAAGCTTTCTTT
.	TRBD1	TRBJ1-2	TRBV28	CASSLDRGDYYGYTF	TGTGCCAGCAGCCTGGACAGGGGGGATTACTATGGCTACACCTTC
.	TRBD1	TRBJ1-6	TRBV29-1	CSVHYTGEHHNSPLHF	TGCAGCGTTCATTACACAGGGGAGCATCATAATTCACCCCTCCACTTT
.	.	TRBJ2-7	TRBV19	CASAWGADNEQYF	TGTGCCAGCGCCTGGGGCGCCGACAACGAGCAGTACTTC
many	.	TRBJ2-2	TRBV24-1	CATSDPYTGELFF	TGTGCCACCAGTGACCCGTACACCGGGGAGCTGTTTTTT
.	.	TRBJ1-5	TRBV2	CASSEKARVPQHF	TGTGCCAGCAGTGAAAAGGCCAGGGTGCCCCAGCATTTT
.	TRBD2	TRBJ2-2	TRBV5-1	CASSLGGSAGELFF	TGCGCCAGCAGCTTGGGCGGGAGCGCCGGGGAGCTGTTTTTT
.	TRBD2	TRBJ2-7	TRBV19	CASSTGLAAYSYEQYF	TGTGCCAGTAGTACTGGACTAGCGGCCTACTCCTACGAGCAGTACTTC
.	.	TRBJ1-1	TRBV18	CASSPRDGNTEAFF	TGTGCCAGCTCACCTCGGGATGGGAACACTGAAGCTTTCTTT
.	.	TRBJ1-5	TRBV19	CASRTAFYSNQPQHF	TGTGCCAGTAGGACAGCCTTTTATAGCAATCAGCCCCAGCATTTT
.	.	TRBJ2-3	TRBV10-1	CASSEQVADTQYF	TGCGCCAGCAGTGAGCAGGTAGCAGATACGCAGTATTTT
once	TRBD1	TRBJ1-1	TRBV29-1	CSVAETGVGDTEAFF	TGCAGCGTTGCTGAGACAGGGGTGGGGGACACTGAAGCTTTCTTT
.	TRBD1	TRBJ1-6	TRBV4-3	CASSQETGILRSPLHF	TGCGCCAGCAGCCAAGAGACAGGGATTTTGCGGTCACCCCTCCACTTT
.	.	TRBJ2-3	TRBV9	CASSVGGGATDTQYF	TGTGCCAGCAGCGTCGGAGGGGGGGCCACAGATACGCAGTATTTT
.	.	TRBJ1-1	TRBV6-5	CASRTGRSTEAFF	TGTGCCAGCCGTACAGGGCGGAGCACTGAAGCTTTCTTT
.	.	TRBJ1-6	TRBV19	CASSIDWGDNSPLHF	TGTGCCAGTAGTATAGACTGGGGCGACAATTCACCCCTCCACTTT
.	TRBD1	TRBJ1-2	TRBV5-6	CASSFRDRGVGTF	TGTGCCAGCAGCTTCCGGGACAGGGGAGTTGGCACCTTC
.	TRBD1	TRBJ1-6	TRBV2	CASSSQGSDSPLHF	TGTGCCAGCAGTTCACAGGGGAGTGATTCACCCCTCCACTTT
.	TRBD1	TRBJ1-6	TRBV6-5	CASSTRDSNSPLHF	TGTGCCAGCAGTACCCGGGACAGTAATTCACCCCTCCACTTT
once	.	TRBJ1-5	TRBV6-1	CASSDLRSQPQHF	TGTGCCAGCAGTGACCTGCGAAGCCAGCCCCAGCATTTT
.	TRBD1	TRBJ2-2	TRBV20-1	CSASPPGGRNTGELFF	TGCAGTGCTAGTCCGCCAGGGGGCCGGAACACCGGGGAGCTGTTTTTT
.	TRBD2	TRBJ2-7	TRBV11-2	CASSLVGSGRVGDEQYF	TGTGCCAGCAGCTTAGTTGGGAGCGGGAGAGTTGGGGACGAGCAGTACTTC
.	TRBD2	TRBJ2-5	TRBV5-1	CASSYGGGLGETQYF	TGCGCCAGCAGCTACGGGGGAGGGTTAGGTGAGACCCAGTACTTC
.	TRBD2	TRBJ2-3	TRBV27	CASSISGRLPDTQYF	TGTGCCAGCAGTATCAGCGGGAGGTTGCCAGATACGCAGTATTTT
few	TRBD2	TRBJ2-2	TRBV4-1	CASSQVGLAVNTGELFF	TGCGCCAGCAGCCAAGTGGGACTAGCGGTGAACACCGGGGAGCTGTTTTTT
.	.	TRBJ1-1	TRBV10-2	CASSDGTAMNTEAFF	TGCGCCAGCAGTGACGGTACAGCCATGAACACTGAAGCTTTCTTT
.	.	TRBJ2-7	TRBV9	CASSVDSDYEQYF	TGTGCCAGCAGCGTAGATAGCGACTACGAGCAGTACTTC
.	TRBD2	TRBJ2-5	TRBV6-2/TRBV6-3	CASSYSILAGGLSEETQYF	TGTGCCAGCAGTTACTCGATTCTAGCGGGGGGGTTATCGGAAGAGACCCAGTACTTC
.	TRBD1	TRBJ1-1	TRBV13	CASSPDRGWQAFF	TGTGCCAGCAGCCCCGACAGGGGGTGGCAAGCTTTCTTT
.	.	TRBJ2-5	TRBV6-5	CASSYLTRQYF	TGTGCCAGCAGTTACCTGACGAGGCAGTACTTC
once	TRBD2	TRBJ2-3	TRBV14	CASSQGTSWDTQYF	TGTGCCAGCAGCCAAGGGACTAGTTGGGATACGCAGTATTTT
.	.	TRBJ1-3	TRBV5-6	CASSFPSDIPNTIYF	TGTGCCAGCAGCTTCCCGTCAGATATTCCTAACACCATATATTTT
few	TRBD1	TRBJ1-2	TRBV11-2	CASSFTGAGYGYTF	TGTGCCAGCAGTTTCACAGGGGCCGGCTATGGCTACACCTTC
.	TRBD1	TRBJ1-3	TRBV25-1	CASRDRGAGNTIYF	TGTGCCAGCAGGGACAGGGGTGCTGGAAACACCATATATTTT
once	.	TRBJ2-1	TRBV6-1	CASSEWLDREQFF	TGTGCCAGCAGTGAATGGCTGGACAGAGAGCAGTTCTTC
.	.	TRBJ2-7	TRBV5-1	CASSSADNYEQYF	TGCGCCAGCAGCTCAGCTGACAACTACGAGCAGTACTTC
.	TRBD2	TRBJ2-3	TRBV19	CASSIVLASGRRADTQYF	TGTGCCAGTAGTATTGTACTGGCTAGCGGGAGGAGGGCAGATACGCAGTATTTT
.	.	TRBJ1-6	TRBV7-8	CASSLAQGRVRSPLHF	TGTGCCAGCAGCTTAGCCCAGGGGAGGGTTCGATCACCCCTCCACTTT
once	TRBD1	TRBJ2-2	TRBV29-1	CSVEPLRGRAGELFF	TGCAGCGTTGAACCACTCAGGGGGCGGGCCGGGGAGCTGTTTTTT
.	TRBD1	TRBJ2-6	TRBV24-1	CATSRGPGANVLTF	TGTGCCACCAGCAGGGGGCCTGGGGCCAACGTCCTGACTTTC
.	.	TRBJ2-3	TRBV24-1	CATSDRADTQYF	TGTGCCACCAGTGACCGGGCAGATACGCAGTATTTT
.	.	TRBJ1-1	TRBV3-1/TRBV3-2	CASTRQNTEAFF	TGTGCCAGCACTAGGCAGAACACTGAAGCTTTCTTT
.	TRBD1	TRBJ1-2	TRBV7-9	CASSPPLQGFAYGYTF	TGTGCCAGCAGCCCGCCCCTACAGGGGTTTGCCTATGGCTACACCTTC
.	TRBD1	TRBJ1-1	TRBV28	CASSPPDRGRAGTEAFF	TGTGCCAGCAGTCCCCCGGACAGGGGCCGAGCGGGCACTGAAGCTTTCTTT
.	.	TRBJ2-7	TRBV19	CASSIAPRATYEQYF	TGTGCCAGTAGTATAGCGCCCAGGGCTACCTACGAGCAGTACTTC
.	TRBD2	TRBJ2-7	TRBV4-1	CASSQSSGGSEQYF	TGCGCCAGCAGCCAATCTAGCGGGGGGAGCGAGCAGTACTTC
.	.	TRBJ2-3	TRBV7-3	CASSYGGTYTDTQYF	TGTGCCAGCAGCTACGGCGGGACCTACACAGATACGCAGTATTTT
.	TRBD1	TRBJ1-5	TRBV27	CASSSGTGGPSSNQPQHF	TGTGCCAGCAGTTCCGGGACAGGGGGCCCCTCCAGCAATCAGCCCCAGCATTTT